A single T cell receptor (beta chain) is shown here with its context. This sample was taken from a study of blood T cell repertoires in COVID-19. Across the whole study: Acute and convalescent COVID-19 specimens originated in the United States, Italy and Spain. T cells, B-cell-depleted T cells, or PBMCs supplied cDNA or gDNA.

Source study methods: It was from reference gene primer amplification that nucleated cell counts were estimated. Assay used: immunoSEQ multiplex PCR; TCRdb lists only in-frame clones, some missing. The DNA gave D and trimming, while V, J and clone size come from that table. Of around 130,000 clones in the sample, roughly four fifths were seen once. Germline V gene lookup returns CDR1 SGHAT and CDR2 FQNNGV. This CDR3 has 17 residues. Trimming at V came to 0 bases and at J to 2 bases, leaving 7 bases not matched to a gene. The sample consisted of peripheral blood. The chain is built from TRBV11-2 and TRBJ2-1; 7 nucleotides match TRBD2. This TCR came from a woman in her fifties or sixties with acute or convalescent COVID-19. The CDR3 sequence: CASSLDLGGRAYNEQFF. The CDR3 nucleotides are TGTGCCAGCAGCTTAGATCTGGGGGGGAGAGCCTACAATGAGCAGTTCTTC.